This T cell receptor beta chain was obtained from a study of long-term antiretroviral therapy in people with HIV. The CDR3 runs to 15 residues. Germline V gene data show CDR1 as SGHVS and CDR2 as FQNEAQ. The V end was cut by 4 bases, the J end by 2 bases, with 9 bases between. The libraries were made with immunoSEQ v3.0 at survey level. Assay: immunoSEQ multiplex PCR; the TCRdb copy retains only in-frame clones and omits some. The table includes fewer than 45,000 clones, roughly 96% detected once. General study results and limits: Repertoires from HIV showed CDR3 length ranges narrower than those of controls. There were no data on ART adherence, viral resistance or therapy changes, a gap that limits inferences about post-ART repertoire changes.

Concerning this clone itself: Antigen unknown.

The source material was unsorted PBMCs, sampled 3.7 years after starting antiretroviral therapy. The chain is built from TRBV7-8 and TRBJ2-6; the D is unclear. The clonotype comes from a woman in her fifties or sixties with HIV. As DNA, the CDR3 is TGTGCCAGCAGCTCCCCTTCGGCTGGGGCCAACGTCCTGACTTTC. This sequence encodes CASSSPSAGANVLTF.